Shown below are 23 T cell receptor beta chains from a single sample sequenced in a study of cytomegalovirus exposure and HLA in healthy donors. The data were produced by immunoSEQ multiplex PCR, yet TCRdb's version contains in-frame clones alone and is incomplete. Of 120,000 to 150,000 clones listed, approximately 84% are singletons. The specimen was PBMCs. These receptors came from a woman between 25 and 40 years old in good health and CMV-seronegative.

The chain recombines TRBV18 with TRBJ1-5; a weak D match, TRBD1 (5 bases). Trimming removed 2 bases from V and 6 bases from J, with 11 bases in between. Germline V gene data show CDR1 as KGHSH and CDR2 as LQKENI. The CDR3 covers 14 residues. CDR3 DNA: TGTGCCAGCTCACCAGCAGGGTCGAGTCAGCCCCAGCATTTT. Translating it yields CASSPAGSSQPQHF.

The V and J genes are TRBV7-2 and TRBJ2-5; D remains unclear. The V end was cut by 5 bases, the J end by 4 bases, with 20 bases between. The germline V gene has CDR1 SGHTA and CDR2 FQGNSA. The CDR3 sequence is 16 residues long. The CDR3 nucleotides are TGTGCCAGCAGCCCTAGACCACCCCCCTTCGGAGAGACCCAGTACTTC. It translates to CASSPRPPPFGETQYF.

To note about this clone: The junction shows a germline mismatch at one end, possibly a read error. This chain uses TRBV4-3 with TRBJ2-2; TRBD2 aligns across 12 bases. Germline assignment: CDR1 LGHNA and CDR2 YSLEER. CDR3 length: 19 residues. The CDR3 DNA is TGCGCCAGCAGCCAAGCCCGACTAGCGGGGGCCTGCAAACACCGGGGAGCTGTTTTT. Translation: CASSQARLAGACKHRGAVF.

The chain combines TRBV2 with TRBJ2-3; no reliable D call. The V gene lost 7 bases and the J gene lost 2 bases, with 10 bases spanning the gap. The length of the CDR3 is 13 residues. Germline CDR1 and CDR2: SNHLY and FYNNEI. The CDR3 DNA is TGTGCCAGCACACTACTCAACACAGATACGCAGTATTTT. This translates into CASTLLNTDTQYF.

The chain has TRBV11-2 and TRBJ2-3; D is possibly TRBD2 (7 bases). Germline CDR1 reads SGHAT; CDR2 reads FQNNGV. The CDR3 length is 15 residues. Trimming removed 8 bases at V and 3 bases at J, with 18 bases between. The CDR3 spells CASVSKEGGTDTQYF. The CDR3 DNA reads as TGTGCCAGCGTCTCGAAAGAGGGGGGGACAGATACGCAGTATTTT.

This CDR3 reads CASSEGSGGALWQYF. In nucleotides, the CDR3 is TGTGCCAGCAGTGAAGGAAGCGGGGGGGCCCTGTGGCAGTACTTC. The rearrangement uses TRBV2 and TRBJ2-5, with TRBD2 matching over 10 bases. V was clipped by 1 base and J by 11 bases; unmatched bases: 10. The CDR3 is 15 amino acids. Germline CDR1 is SNHLY and CDR2 is FYNNEI.

The chain joins TRBV19 to TRBJ1-6; D gene uncertain. Germline values: CDR1 LNHDA, CDR2 SQIVND (reference sequence). CDR3 length: 15 amino acids. V was cut by 6 bases and J by 3 bases, with 12 bases left in between. The CDR3 loop reads CASSPAGSYNSPLHF. In DNA, the CDR3 is TGTGCCAGTAGCCCCGCCGGGAGCTATAATTCACCCCTCCACTTT.

The chain is built from TRBV2 and TRBJ1-2, with TRBD1 as a possible D gene (5 bases). V lost 4 bases to trimming and J lost 8 bases, with 14 bases between them. This CDR3 is 13 amino acids long. Germline V gene lookup returns CDR1 SNHLY and CDR2 FYNNEI. CDR3 amino acids: CASSGTPGRGYTF. Written as DNA, the CDR3 is TGTGCCAGCAGTGGGACACCCGGCAGAGGCTACACCTTC. Variable domain in full (rest from reference TRBV2 and TRBJ1-2): EPEVTQTPSHQVTQMGQEVILRCVPISNHLYFYWYRQILGQKVEFLVSFYNNEISEKSEIFDDQFSVERPDGSNFTLKIRSTKLEDSAMYFCASSGTPGRGYTFGSGTRLTVV.

The genes are TRBV9 and TRBJ1-6; 9 positions agree with TRBD1. CDR3 length: 14 amino acids. The trim removed 5 bases at V and 8 bases at J, leaving 5 bases unmatched. Germline V gene sequence: CDR1 SGDLS, CDR2 YYNGEE. CDR3 nucleotide sequence: TGTGCCAGCAGTTTAAGACAGGGGGATTCACCCCTCCACTTT. Amino acid sequence: CASSLRQGDSPLHF.

This chain joins TRBV28 and TRBJ1-3; D unresolved. There are 14 residues in the CDR3. From germline, CDR1 is MDHEN and CDR2 SYDVKM. V gave up 5 bases and J gave up 2 bases, with 10 bases separating them. CDR3 amino acids: CASSRGLAGNTIYF. The CDR3 region has the DNA TGTGCCAGCAGTCGGGGTTTGGCTGGAAACACCATATATTTT.

This clone was seen a few times. V gene TRBV15 combines with J gene TRBJ1-3; the D gene is possibly TRBD1 (5 bases). The CDR3 totals 16 residues. Germline values: CDR1 LNHNV, CDR2 YYDKDF (reference sequence). Trimming stripped 0 bases from V and 0 bases from J, with 9 bases between. For the CDR3, the DNA is TGTGCCACCAGCAGAGAGGACATGAGCTCTGGAAACACCATATATTTT. Translation gives CATSREDMSSGNTIYF.

The gene calls are TRBV2 and TRBJ2-3, with TRBD2 identical over 12 bases. Trimming cost V 3 bases and J 3 bases; bases outside gene matches: 7. The CDR3 loop spans 17 amino acids. CDR1 SNHLY and CDR2 FYNNEI come from the germline V gene. The CDR3 reads CASSDAPSGGATDTQYF. The CDR3 DNA sequence: TGTGCCAGCAGTGATGCGCCTAGCGGGGGGGCTACAGATACGCAGTATTTT.

This clone came up a few times. V and J are TRBV28 and TRBJ1-2, with D unclear. Per germline, CDR1 MDHEN and CDR2 SYDVKM. The ends were cut back, 3 bases at V and 8 bases at J, with 10 bases in the middle. The CDR3 runs 12 residues. The DNA for the CDR3 is TGTGCCAGCAGTTTGAGGGAGACGGGCTACACCTTC. Its translation: CASSLRETGYTF.

V is TRBV27 and J is TRBJ1-1, with D perhaps TRBD1 (6 bases). V gave up 4 bases and J gave up 8 bases, with 17 bases separating them. The CDR3 consists of 14 residues. CDR1 is MNHEY and CDR2 is SMNVEV in the germline V gene (reference sequence). CDR3 residues: CASSSDLQGNEAFF. The CDR3 DNA is TGTGCCAGCAGTTCCGACTTACAGGGAAACGAAGCTTTCTTT.

V gene TRBV2 combines with J gene TRBJ2-3; 7 nucleotides agree with TRBD1. Germline V gene lookup returns CDR1 SNHLY and CDR2 FYNNEI. V shed 7 bases and J 3 bases; nucleotides not matched to a gene: 10. The CDR3 totals 15 residues. CDR3 protein: CASMVDRVGTDTQYF. Written as DNA, the CDR3 is TGTGCCAGCATGGTAGACAGGGTTGGGACAGATACGCAGTATTTT. Full variable domain (missing parts from reference TRBV2 and TRBJ2-3): EPEVTQTPSHQVTQMGQEVILRCVPISNHLYFYWYRQILGQKVEFLVSFYNNEISEKSEIFDDQFSVERPDGSNFTLKIRSTKLEDSAMYFCASMVDRVGTDTQYFGPGTRLTVL.

The J gene is TRBJ2-3, the V gene TRBV6-1; D is uncertain. V lost 5 bases, J lost 4 bases, and 13 bases lay in between. The CDR3 is made up of 14 amino acids. Germline V gives CDR1 MNHNS, CDR2 SASEGT. The CDR3 loop reads CASSRLTPADTQYF. The CDR3 region has the DNA TGTGCCAGCAGTAGACTCACCCCCGCAGATACGCAGTATTTT.

The chain joins TRBV27 to TRBJ1-3; D unresolved. The CDR3 spans 12 residues. V was cut by 11 bases and J by 0 bases, with 8 bases left in between. Germline V gene sequence: CDR1 MNHEY, CDR2 SMNVEV (reference sequence). The DNA for the CDR3 is TGTGCCGCGGGGTCCTCTGGAAACACCATATATTTT. Translated: CAAGSSGNTIYF.

The chain is built from TRBV28 and TRBJ1-5; no reliable D call. Germline V gene data show CDR1 as MDHEN and CDR2 as SYDVKM. This CDR3 spans 14 amino acids. The V end lost 11 bases, the J end lost 0 bases, and 14 bases lay between the germline ends. The CDR3 loop reads CASSRGYSNQPQHF. The CDR3, as DNA: TGTGCCTCCAGCCGGGGTTATAGCAATCAGCCCCAGCATTTT.

This clone occurred once. As DNA, the CDR3 is TGTGCCAGCAGTTTAAGAGGGGGCTCCTACAATGAGCAGTTCTTC. It codes for CASSLRGGSYNEQFF. This chain joins TRBV6-6 and TRBJ2-1, with a possible D match to TRBD1 (6 bases). Germline CDR1 MNHNY, CDR2 SVGAGI (reference sequence). Trimming left V 4 bases short and J 0 bases short, with 10 bases between. The CDR3 runs to 15 residues.

The rearrangement uses TRBV7-2 and TRBJ2-2; D uncertain. The germline V gene encodes CDR1 SGHTA and CDR2 FQGNSA. V lost 2 bases and J 0 bases, leaving 7 bases between the germline ends. The CDR3 runs to 15 residues. The CDR3 DNA reads as TGTGCCAGCAGCTTACACTCCGCGAACACCGGGGAGCTGTTTTTT. Its protein is CASSLHSANTGELFF.

The rearrangement uses TRBV27 and TRBJ2-5; D gene uncertain. Germline CDR1 and CDR2: MNHEY and SMNVEV (reference sequence). The CDR3 has 12 residues. Trimming removed 4 bases from V and 0 bases from J, with 3 bases in between. CDR3 sequence: CASSSYQETQYF. The CDR3 nucleotides are TGTGCCAGCAGTTCCTACCAAGAGACCCAGTACTTC.

This chain joins TRBV15 and TRBJ2-3, with D tentatively TRBD1 (5 bases). The V end was cut by 0 bases, the J end by 3 bases, with 10 bases between. CDR3 length: 15 amino acids. Germline V lookup: CDR1 LNHNV, CDR2 YYDKDF (reference sequence). In DNA, the CDR3 is TGTGCCACCAGCAGAGATAGCAGACAGACAGATACGCAGTATTTT. Its translation: CATSRDSRQTDTQYF.

The chain couples TRBV4-3 to TRBJ2-1; the match to TRBD1 covers 9 bases. The CDR3 totals 13 residues. Per the germline V gene, CDR1 is LGHNA and CDR2 is YSLEER. Trimming removed 3 bases from V and 15 bases from J; junction bases left unmatched: 9. This CDR3 is CASSQVQGASWFF. CDR3 sequence (DNA): TGCGCCAGCAGCCAGGTACAGGGGGCTTCTTGGTTCTTC.